The 21 T cell receptor beta chains presented below share a single source sample, sequenced in a study of blood T cells in healthy people across ages. Using a J-beta primer mix together with a sample-barcoded 5' primer, a second PCR was run for roughly 7 to 11 cycles. TCRdb redid the calling of the 5' RACE reads with MiXCR, one entry per CDR3 protein. The sample records approximately 780,000 distinct CDR3 sequences, about 26% being singletons. This sample was shared with a second study, whose subject was T cells of mothers and their children.

Sequences were obtained from blood. Source of these receptors: a boy aged 5-17 years in good health.

The sample holds a few counts of this clonotype. The V call is TRBV20-1, the J call TRBJ1-1; D gene ambiguous. The germline V and J ends were trimmed by 3 bases and 1 base, with 9 bases remaining between them. CDR1 and CDR2 from the germline V gene are DFQATT and SNEGSKA (reference sequence). CDR3 size: 13 residues. This CDR3 is CSARPQPNTEAFF. In DNA form, the CDR3 reads TGCAGTGCTAGGCCCCAGCCGAACACTGAAGCTTTCTTT.

The chain has TRBV6-6 and TRBJ1-3; D is unclear. Germline V gene data show CDR1 as MNHNY and CDR2 as SVGAGI (reference sequence). V shed 4 bases and J shed 0 bases, with 10 bases lying between them. The CDR3 length is 15 residues. The CDR3 bases are TGTGCCAGCAGTTCCCACACGGGCTCTGGAAACACCATATATTTT. Its translation: CASSSHTGSGNTIYF.

This clonotype was picked up many times. V usage is TRBV5-1 and J usage is TRBJ1-4; D is perhaps TRBD1 (6 bases). V was cut by 1 base and J by 5 bases, with 9 bases left in between. The germline V gene encodes CDR1 SGHRS and CDR2 YFSETQ. The CDR3 has 14 residues. The CDR3 sequence is CASSLQGRNEKLFF. CDR3 sequence (DNA): TGCGCCAGCAGCTTGCAGGGGCGCAATGAAAAACTGTTTTTT.

This clonotype appeared a few times. The rearrangement uses TRBV6-5 and TRBJ2-5, with TRBD1 identical over 9 bases. The CDR3 has 15 residues. Trimming took 6 bases from V and 4 from J; bases not matched to a gene: 9. Germline loops: CDR1 MNHEY, CDR2 SVGAGI. DNA of the CDR3: TGTGCCAGCAGGCCACGGGACAGGGAGGGAGAGACCCAGTACTTC. The encoded protein is CASRPRDREGETQYF.

This rearrangement joins TRBV12-5 to TRBJ2-2, with D perhaps assigned TRBD1 or TRBD2 (5 bases each). The V and J ends lost 0 bases and 4 bases respectively, with 15 bases between them. This CDR3 region has 17 residues. CDR1 and CDR2 (germline): LGHNT, FRNRAP. CDR3 in amino acids: CASGLVLIRDGTGELFF. For the CDR3, the DNA is TGTGCTAGTGGTTTGGTATTGATTAGGGACGGCACCGGGGAGCTGTTTTTT. Full variable domain (missing parts from reference TRBV12-5 and TRBJ2-2): DARVTQTPRHKVTEMGQEVTMRCQPILGHNTVFWYRQTMMQGLELLAYFRNRAPLDDSGMPKDRFSAEMPDATLATLKIQPSEPRDSAVYFCASGLVLIRDGTGELFFGEGSRLTVL.

The table lists this clonotype with a few counts. The genes are TRBV5-1 and TRBJ2-5; D possibly corresponds to TRBD2 (6 bases). The DNA end favors TRBJ2-1, so the J call may be wrong. Per germline, CDR1 SGHRS and CDR2 YFSETQ. The CDR3 is 14 residues long. CDR3 residues: CASRGRKGWNEQFF. Written as DNA, the CDR3 is TGCGCCAGCAGGGGGAGGAAGGGCTGGAATGAGCAGTTCTTC.

This chain links TRBV6-5 with TRBJ2-7; tentatively, D is TRBD2 (6 bases). This CDR3 has 14 residues. Germline V gene data show CDR1 as MNHEY and CDR2 as SVGAGI. V lost 5 bases and J lost 2, with 13 bases in between. The CDR3 sequence: CASSEEGFAYEQYF. The CDR3 DNA reads as TGTGCCAGCAGTGAGGAGGGTTTTGCCTACGAGCAGTACTTC.

This clonotype was observed once. The V call is TRBV2, the J call TRBJ2-5; D remains ambiguous. This CDR3 spans 13 amino acids. Per the germline V gene, CDR1 is SNHLY and CDR2 is FYNNEI. Trimming removed 4 bases at V and 4 bases at J, with 10 bases between. CDR3 nucleotide sequence: TGTGCCAGCAGTGTCAAGAGGCGAGAGACCCAGTACTTC. This encodes CASSVKRRETQYF.

This clonotype was observed a few times. The chain combines TRBV12-3 or TRBV12-4 with TRBJ2-5; TRBD2 aligns across 8 bases. Matching the DNA end better, TRBJ2-7 makes the J call doubtful. The CDR3 totals 15 residues. As DNA, the CDR3 is TGTGCCAGCAGTTGGAGGGGCAGCGGGGGTTACGAGCAGTACTTC. Its protein product is CASSWRGSGGYEQYF.

The chain has TRBV7-9 and TRBJ1-2, with D hard to call. Germline CDR1 is SEHNR and CDR2 is FQNEAQ (reference sequence). V was pared by 8 bases and J by 8 bases, with 18 bases between. The CDR3 runs 13 residues. As DNA, the CDR3 is TGTGCCAGCTCCGAGCTACCCCTTCCGGGCTACACCTTC. Its protein product is CASSELPLPGYTF.

Worth noting for this clonotype: The junction departs from the called germline gene at one end, perhaps through a read error. The gene calls are TRBV3-1 and TRBJ2-3; 15 bases match TRBD2. The CDR3 covers 16 residues. Germline CDR1 and CDR2: LGHDT and YNNKEL (reference sequence). As DNA, the CDR3 is TGTGCCAGCAGCCAAGGGACTAGCGGGGGGGCAGATACGCAGTGTTTT. Its protein is CASSQGTSGGADTQCF.

This chain links TRBV5-1 with TRBJ2-1; 8 nucleotides match TRBD2. V shed 3 bases, J shed 10 bases, and the junction held 9 bases outside the gene matches. The CDR3 length is 14 residues. Germline CDR1 and CDR2: SGHRS and YFSETQ. The CDR3, as DNA: TGCGCCAGCAGCTCGGTGCTTAGCGGGACGGAGCAGTTCTTC. Amino acid sequence: CASSSVLSGTEQFF.

The chain combines TRBV15 with TRBJ2-3; D is undetermined. Germline V gives CDR1 LNHNV, CDR2 YYDKDF (reference sequence). Trimming removed 5 bases from V and 0 bases from J, with 15 bases in between. The length of the CDR3 is 16 residues. The CDR3 nucleotides read TGTGCCACCAGCGGTCGATTAGGAAGAAGCACAGATACGCAGTATTTT. Its translation is CATSGRLGRSTDTQYF.

This clonotype was seen more than once but under ten times. The chain employs TRBV20-1 and TRBJ2-1; D unclear. Germline V lookup: CDR1 DFQATT, CDR2 SNEGSKA (reference sequence). The CDR3 loop spans 14 amino acids. Trimming took off 2 bases at V and 7 bases at J, with 15 bases between the two ends. The CDR3 region is CSARYHTRRNEQFF. In nucleotides, the CDR3 is TGCAGTGCTAGATATCACACCCGAAGGAATGAGCAGTTCTTC.

The gene calls are TRBV6-1 and TRBJ2-1, with 8 bases identical to TRBD1. V lost 6 bases to trimming and J lost 0 bases; unmatched junction nucleotides: 10. This CDR3 is built from 17 residues. Germline CDR1 and CDR2: MNHNS and SASEGT. In nucleotides, the CDR3 is TGTGCCAGCAGATCCCGGACAGGGCGGGGCTCCTACAATGAGCAGTTCTTC. This codes for CASRSRTGRGSYNEQFF.

This chain joins TRBV5-1 and TRBJ2-1, with unresolved D. Per germline, CDR1 SGHRS and CDR2 YFSETQ. V was shortened by 4 bases and J by 9 bases, with 11 bases between the two germline ends. CDR3 length: 12 residues. For the CDR3, the DNA is TGCGCCAGCAGCGGGAACATGGGTGAGCAGTTCTTC. This codes for CASSGNMGEQFF. The variable domain in full, with the rest retrieved from reference TRBV5-1 and TRBJ2-1, is KAGVTQTPRYLIKTRGQQVTLSCSPISGHRSVSWYQQTPGQGLQFLFEYFSETQRNKGNFPGRFSGRQFSNSRSEMNVSTLELGDSALYLCASSGNMGEQFFGPGTRLTVL.

The V call is TRBV4-1, the J call TRBJ2-5; TRBD1 matches 9 bases. V dropped 0 bases and J dropped 4; count of bases not matched to a gene: 6. Germline-derived CDR1 and CDR2 are MGHRA and YSYEKL. CDR3 length equals 16 residues. CDR3 sequence (DNA): TGCGCCAGCAGCCAAGAGCCCGGGACAGGGATAGAGACCCAGTACTTC. This sequence encodes CASSQEPGTGIETQYF.

This clonotype was counted between two and nine times. The V and J genes are TRBV11-2 and TRBJ2-2; 7 bases map to TRBD2. With 5 bases clipped from V and 0 bases from J, the junction kept 12 bases outside the gene matches. This CDR3 region has 18 residues. Germline V lookup: CDR1 SGHAT, CDR2 FQNNGV. The CDR3 sequence is CASSPPPLAGSNTGELFF. The CDR3 bases are TGTGCCAGCAGCCCCCCCCCTTTAGCGGGCTCGAACACCGGGGAGCTGTTTTTT. Using reference TRBV11-2 and TRBJ2-2 for the parts outside the CDR3, the full variable domain is EAGVAQSPRYKIIEKRQSVAFWCNPISGHATLYWYQQILGQGPKLLIQFQNNGVVDDSQLPKDRFSAERLKGVDSTLKIQPAKLEDSAVYLCASSPPPLAGSNTGELFFGEGSRLTVL.

J is TRBJ2-1 and V is TRBV11-2; D remains ambiguous. With 6 bases removed from V and 4 bases from J, the gap between germline ends came to 13 bases. Germline V CDR1 and CDR2: SGHAT, FQNNGV. The CDR3 spans 14 residues. CDR3 in amino acids: CASRPVGQYNEQFF. The CDR3 DNA reads TGTGCCAGCAGACCCGTTGGCCAATACAATGAGCAGTTCTTC.

The chain joins TRBV29-1 to TRBJ2-7, with D tentatively TRBD1 (5 bases). The closer fit of TRBJ2-1 to the DNA end suggests the J call may be wrong. From germline, CDR1 is SQVTM and CDR2 ANQGSEA. The CDR3 is 12 residues long. Written as DNA, the CDR3 is TGCAGCGCAAGGGGCGTTGGCAATGAGCAGTTCTTC. This encodes CSARGVGNEQFF.

This clonotype was recorded a few times. The genes are TRBV7-8 and TRBJ2-5; 7 bases fit TRBD1. The germline gives CDR1 SGHVS, CDR2 FQNEAQ. The CDR3 has 17 residues. V was pared by 6 bases and J by 7 bases, with 20 bases of the junction left unmatched. This chain's CDR3 is CASSHRGGPSKARTQYF. The CDR3 nucleotides read TGTGCCAGCAGTCACAGGGGCGGCCCCTCAAAAGCAAGGACCCAGTACTTC.